Presented here are 11 T cell receptor beta chains from one specimen sequenced in a study of HIV-infected patients and healthy controls. Each CDR3 protein is one row after TCRdb ran MiXCR on the 5' RACE reads. The sample comprises approximately 67,000 distinct CDR3 sequences, about 15% of which are singletons, and around 6% rests with the top ten. The source material was CD4+ T cells from blood. The receptors shown here come from a human donor in good health.

The J gene is TRBJ2-5, the V gene TRBV20-1; D gene ambiguous. CDR1 DFQATT and CDR2 SNEGSKA come from the germline V gene (reference sequence). The CDR3 is 12 residues long. V lost 6 bases and J 5 bases, leaving 13 bases between the germline ends. As DNA, the CDR3 is TGCAGTGCCTCAACCAGCTCGGAGACCCAGTACTTC. It specifies CSASTSSETQYF.

This clonotype showed up just a few times. The chain has TRBV7-2 and TRBJ2-7, with 14 bases fitting TRBD2. There are 15 residues in the CDR3. The germline CDR1 and CDR2 sequences are SGHTA and FQGNSA. V lost 5 bases, J lost 11 bases, and 11 bases stayed unmatched. The CDR3 spells CASSPETSGRAVEYF. CDR3 nucleotide sequence: TGTGCCAGCAGCCCCGAGACTAGCGGGAGGGCCGTGGAGTACTTC.

The J gene is TRBJ1-2, the V gene TRBV12-3 or TRBV12-4, with 8 bases lining up with TRBD1. V lost 10 bases to trimming and J lost 5 bases; unmatched junction nucleotides: 15. There are 15 residues in the CDR3. The CDR3 reads CATRRGAGGLYGYTF. The CDR3 nucleotides read TGTGCCACCAGGCGGGGGGCAGGGGGCTTATATGGCTACACCTTC.

This clonotype is categorized as medium-sized. This chain links TRBV18 with TRBJ1-1; no clear D gene. Germline CDR1 is KGHSH and CDR2 is LQKENI. The CDR3 totals 15 residues. Trimming cost V 5 bases and J 1 base, with 14 bases left between them. The CDR3 loop is CASSVDLGKNTEAFF. The CDR3 coding sequence is TGTGCCAGCTCAGTTGACCTGGGCAAGAACACTGAAGCTTTCTTT.

This clonotype was recorded at least ten times. The genes are TRBV20-1 and TRBJ2-3; TRBD2 is a possible D gene (6 bases). There are 16 residues in the CDR3. Germline CDR1 is DFQATT and CDR2 is SNEGSKA (reference sequence). Between the trimmed V and J ends, which lost 2 bases and 2 bases, there was a span of 17 bases. The CDR3 region has the DNA TGCAGTGCTAGACCATACGGACTAACGGCCACAGATACGCAGTATTTT. The encoded protein is CSARPYGLTATDTQYF.

This chain uses TRBV3-1 with TRBJ2-4; 8 positions match TRBD1. The CDR3 spans 16 residues. J was trimmed by 3 bases and V by 1 base; bases with no gene match: 5. Germline V lookup: CDR1 LGHDT, CDR2 YNNKEL (reference sequence). CDR3 in amino acids: CASSQVSQGGKNIQYF. The CDR3 region has the DNA TGTGCCAGCAGCCAAGTTTCACAGGGGGGCAAAAACATTCAGTACTTC.

The table lists this clonotype with many counts. The chain couples TRBV27 to TRBJ2-3, with no clear D. The CDR3 runs 15 residues. Per germline, CDR1 MNHEY and CDR2 SMNVEV (reference sequence). Between the trimmed V and J ends, which lost 6 bases and 2 bases, there was a span of 15 bases. The CDR3 DNA sequence: TGTGCCAGCAGCGCCCGGCAGGCACACACAGATACGCAGTATTTT. It specifies CASSARQAHTDTQYF.

This clonotype showed up just a few times. The CDR3 DNA is TGTGCCAGCAGCTTGGCCAGCAACACTGAAGCTTTCTTT. It yields the protein CASSLASNTEAFF. The V call is TRBV5-4, the J call TRBJ1-1; D not resolved. This CDR3 spans 13 amino acids. Germline values: CDR1 SGHNT, CDR2 YYREEE (reference sequence). V shed 0 bases and J shed 2 bases, with 5 bases lying between them.

The chain combines TRBV12-3 or TRBV12-4 with TRBJ1-5, with TRBD1 as a possible D gene (5 bases). The germline V and J ends were trimmed by 2 bases and 6 bases, with 8 bases remaining between them. The length of the CDR3 is 13 residues. CDR3 DNA: TGTGCCAGCAGTTTAAGGGGTGGTCAGCCCCAGCATTTT. It specifies CASSLRGGQPQHF.

The V gene is TRBV5-1, the J gene TRBJ2-1; 13 bases are a match to TRBD2. Germline V gives CDR1 SGHRS, CDR2 YFSETQ. This CDR3 region has 17 residues. The junction had 8 bases not matched to a gene; V was cut back by 8 bases and J by 0 bases. In nucleotides, the CDR3 is TGCGCCAGTAGACTAGCGGGGGGTCCCTACTCCTACAATGAGCAGTTCTTC. As protein: CASRLAGGPYSYNEQFF.

The genes are TRBV6-6 and TRBJ1-4, with D possibly matching TRBD1 (6 bases). V shed 4 bases and J shed 5 bases, with 11 bases lying between them. There are 14 residues in the CDR3. The germline V gene encodes CDR1 MNHNY and CDR2 SVGAGI (reference sequence). The CDR3 region has the DNA TGTGCCAGCAGTTTCGACAGGCCCAATGAAAAACTGTTTTTT. Amino acids: CASSFDRPNEKLFF.